The clone carrying this T cell receptor (beta chain) was observed a single time. Antigen unknown. The sample comes from a study of cytomegalovirus exposure and HLA in healthy donors. For the study at large: Out of 150 million to 200 million T cells, an earlier analysis found 117 million unique TCR beta sequences in total. Regarding the study as a whole: Prior analysis indicated that the majority of TCR beta V segments exhibited productivity approximately 87% or approximately 30% of the time. In most subjects, TCR beta sequences reportedly gave accurate predictions of HLA-A and HLA-B alleles. The authors later found most CMV-associated TCR beta chains appeared HLA-restricted.

A multiplex PCR was run with 60 Vbeta primers and 13 Jbeta primers. The method was immunoSEQ multiplex PCR; TCRdb's version includes in-frame clones alone and lacks a portion of them. Found here are about 190,000 clones, over 65% of them singletons; the top ten hold 2.6%. Trimming stripped 4 bases from V and 8 bases from J, with 17 bases between. Looked up from germline, CDR1 is KGHSH and CDR2 is LQKENI. CDR3 length: 14 amino acids. The sample comprised PBMCs. This chain joins TRBV18 and TRBJ1-1, with a possible D match to TRBD1 (5 bases). The sequence was collected from a woman in her forties or fifties in good health and CMV-seropositive. In DNA, the CDR3 is TGTGCCAGCTCACAGGGGAGGGGAGCAGCCGAAGCTTTCTTT. Protein product: CASSQGRGAAEAFF.